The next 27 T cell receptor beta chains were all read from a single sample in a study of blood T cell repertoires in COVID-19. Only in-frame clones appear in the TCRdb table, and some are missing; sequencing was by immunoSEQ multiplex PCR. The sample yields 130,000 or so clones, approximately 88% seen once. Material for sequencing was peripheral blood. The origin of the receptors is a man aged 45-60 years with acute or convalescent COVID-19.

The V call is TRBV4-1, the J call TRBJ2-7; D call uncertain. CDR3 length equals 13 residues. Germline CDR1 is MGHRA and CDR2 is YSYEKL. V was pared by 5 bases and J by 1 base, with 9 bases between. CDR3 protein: CASSYSRSYEQYF. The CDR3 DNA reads TGCGCCAGCAGCTACTCTAGATCCTACGAGCAGTACTTC.

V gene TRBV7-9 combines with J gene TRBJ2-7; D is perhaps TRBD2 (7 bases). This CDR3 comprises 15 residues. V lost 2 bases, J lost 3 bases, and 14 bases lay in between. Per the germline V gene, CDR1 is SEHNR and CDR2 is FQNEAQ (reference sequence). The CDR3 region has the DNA TGTGCCAGCAGCTTAAAAGGGGGGGAGAGCTACGAGCAGTACTTC. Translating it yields CASSLKGGESYEQYF.

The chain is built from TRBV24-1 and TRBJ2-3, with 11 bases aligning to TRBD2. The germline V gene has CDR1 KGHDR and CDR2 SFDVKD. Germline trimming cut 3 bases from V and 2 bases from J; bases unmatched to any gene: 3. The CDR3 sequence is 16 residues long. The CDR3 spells CATSDPTSGITDTQYF. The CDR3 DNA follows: TGTGCCACCAGTGATCCGACTAGCGGGATCACAGATACGCAGTATTTT.

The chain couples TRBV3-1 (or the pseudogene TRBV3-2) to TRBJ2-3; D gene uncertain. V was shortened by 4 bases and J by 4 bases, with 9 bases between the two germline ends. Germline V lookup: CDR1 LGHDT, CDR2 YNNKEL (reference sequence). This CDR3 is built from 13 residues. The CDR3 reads CASSPSPPDTQYF. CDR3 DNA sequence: TGTGCCAGCAGCCCTAGTCCCCCAGATACGCAGTATTTT.

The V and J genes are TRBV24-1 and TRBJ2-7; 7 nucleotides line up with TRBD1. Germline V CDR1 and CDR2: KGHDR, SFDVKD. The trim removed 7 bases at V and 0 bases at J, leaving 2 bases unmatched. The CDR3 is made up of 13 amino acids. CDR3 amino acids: CATRAGGSYEQYF. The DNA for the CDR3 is TGTGCCACCAGAGCAGGGGGCTCCTACGAGCAGTACTTC.

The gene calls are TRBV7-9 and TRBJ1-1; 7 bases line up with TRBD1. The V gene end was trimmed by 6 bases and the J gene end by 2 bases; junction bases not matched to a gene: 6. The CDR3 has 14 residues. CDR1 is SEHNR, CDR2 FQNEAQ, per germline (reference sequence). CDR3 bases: TGTGCCAGCAGGACAGGGTTTGGAAACACTGAAGCTTTCTTT. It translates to CASRTGFGNTEAFF.

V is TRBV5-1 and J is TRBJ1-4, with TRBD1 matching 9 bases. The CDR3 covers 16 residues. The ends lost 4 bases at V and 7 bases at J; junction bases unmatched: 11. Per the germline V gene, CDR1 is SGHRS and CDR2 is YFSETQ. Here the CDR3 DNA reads TGCGCCAGCAGCCCCGACAGGGGGGGTTTGGGTGAAAAACTGTTTTTT. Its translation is CASSPDRGGLGEKLFF.

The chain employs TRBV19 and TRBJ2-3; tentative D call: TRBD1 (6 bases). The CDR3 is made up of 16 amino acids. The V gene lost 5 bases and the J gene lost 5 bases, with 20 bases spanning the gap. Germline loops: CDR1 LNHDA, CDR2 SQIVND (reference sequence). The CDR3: CASSLHRVPERDTQYF. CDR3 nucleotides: TGTGCCAGTAGTCTGCACAGGGTACCGGAGAGAGATACGCAGTATTTT.

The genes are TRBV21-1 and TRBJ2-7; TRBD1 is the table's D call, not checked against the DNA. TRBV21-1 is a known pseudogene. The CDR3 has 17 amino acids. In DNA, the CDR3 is TGTGCCAGCAGTAAAACATCGGCAGGCCCTCAGACCTACGAGCAGTACTTC. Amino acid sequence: CASSKTSAGPQTYEQYF.

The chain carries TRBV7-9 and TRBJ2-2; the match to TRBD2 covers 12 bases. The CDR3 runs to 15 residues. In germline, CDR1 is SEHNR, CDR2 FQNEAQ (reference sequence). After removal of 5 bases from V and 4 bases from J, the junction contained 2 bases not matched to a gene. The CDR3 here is CASSPTSGSTGELFF. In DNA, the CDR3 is TGTGCCAGCAGCCCGACTAGCGGGAGCACCGGGGAGCTGTTTTTT.

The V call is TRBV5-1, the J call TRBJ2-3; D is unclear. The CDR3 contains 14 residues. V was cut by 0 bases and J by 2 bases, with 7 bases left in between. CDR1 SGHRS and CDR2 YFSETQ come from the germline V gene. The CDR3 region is CASSLGPVTDTQYF. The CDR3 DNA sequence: TGCGCCAGCAGCTTGGGGCCAGTCACAGATACGCAGTATTTT.

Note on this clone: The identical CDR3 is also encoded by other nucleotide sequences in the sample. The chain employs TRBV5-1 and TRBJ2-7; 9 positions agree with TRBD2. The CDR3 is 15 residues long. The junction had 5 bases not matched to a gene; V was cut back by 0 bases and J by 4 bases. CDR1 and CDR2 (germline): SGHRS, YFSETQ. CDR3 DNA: TGCGCCAGCAGCTTGGGACTAGCGGATTTATACGAGCAGTACTTC. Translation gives CASSLGLADLYEQYF.

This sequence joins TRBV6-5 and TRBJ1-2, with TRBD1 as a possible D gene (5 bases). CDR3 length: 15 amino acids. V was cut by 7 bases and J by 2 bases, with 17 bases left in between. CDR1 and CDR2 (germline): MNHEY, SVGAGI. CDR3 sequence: CASKITGGANYGYTF. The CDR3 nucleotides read TGTGCCAGCAAAATAACGGGAGGGGCCAACTATGGCTACACCTTC.

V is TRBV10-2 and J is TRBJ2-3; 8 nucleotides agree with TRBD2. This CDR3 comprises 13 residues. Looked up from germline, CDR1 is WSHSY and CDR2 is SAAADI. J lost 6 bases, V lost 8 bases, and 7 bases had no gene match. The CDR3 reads CASLRREADTQYF. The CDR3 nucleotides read TGCGCCAGCTTGCGGCGGGAGGCGGATACGCAGTATTTT.

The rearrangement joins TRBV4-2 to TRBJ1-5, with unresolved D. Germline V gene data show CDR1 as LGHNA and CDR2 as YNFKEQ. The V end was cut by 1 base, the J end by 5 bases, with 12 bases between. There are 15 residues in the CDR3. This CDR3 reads CASSQGGSNHQPQHF. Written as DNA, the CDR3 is TGTGCCAGCAGCCAAGGAGGCAGTAACCATCAGCCCCAGCATTTT.

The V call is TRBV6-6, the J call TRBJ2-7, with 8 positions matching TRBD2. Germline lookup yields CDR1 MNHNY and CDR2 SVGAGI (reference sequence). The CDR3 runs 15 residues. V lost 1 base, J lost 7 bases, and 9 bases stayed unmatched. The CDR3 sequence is CASSYLVSGTREQYF. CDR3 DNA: TGTGCCAGCAGTTACTTAGTTAGCGGGACCAGGGAGCAGTACTTC.

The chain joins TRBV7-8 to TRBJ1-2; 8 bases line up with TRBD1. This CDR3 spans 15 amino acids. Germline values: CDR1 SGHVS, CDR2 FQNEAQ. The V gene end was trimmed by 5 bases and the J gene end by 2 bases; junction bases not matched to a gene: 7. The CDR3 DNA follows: TGTGCCAGCAGCACTACAGGGGGTTTGAACTATGGCTACACCTTC. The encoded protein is CASSTTGGLNYGYTF.

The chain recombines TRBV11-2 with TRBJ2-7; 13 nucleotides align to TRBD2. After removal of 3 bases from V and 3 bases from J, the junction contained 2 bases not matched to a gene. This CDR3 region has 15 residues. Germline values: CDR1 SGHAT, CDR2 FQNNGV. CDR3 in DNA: TGTGCCAGCAGCTTCGGGACTAGCGGGATCTACGAGCAGTACTTC. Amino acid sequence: CASSFGTSGIYEQYF.

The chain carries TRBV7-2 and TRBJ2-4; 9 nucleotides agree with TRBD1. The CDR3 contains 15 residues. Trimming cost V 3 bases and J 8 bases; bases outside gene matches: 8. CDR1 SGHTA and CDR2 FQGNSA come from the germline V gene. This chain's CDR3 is CASSLTGGGVDIQYF. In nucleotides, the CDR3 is TGTGCCAGCAGCTTGACAGGGGGAGGTGTAGACATTCAGTACTTC.

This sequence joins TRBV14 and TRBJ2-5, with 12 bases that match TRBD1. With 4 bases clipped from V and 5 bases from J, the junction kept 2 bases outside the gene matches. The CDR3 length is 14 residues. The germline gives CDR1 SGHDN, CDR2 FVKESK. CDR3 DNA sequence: TGTGCCAGCAGCCGGGACAGGGGGCGGGAGACCCAGTACTTC. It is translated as CASSRDRGRETQYF.

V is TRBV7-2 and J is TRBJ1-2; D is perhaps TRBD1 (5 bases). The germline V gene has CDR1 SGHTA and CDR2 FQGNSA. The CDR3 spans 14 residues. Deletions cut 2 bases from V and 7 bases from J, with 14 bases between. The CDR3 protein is CASSLLSGSGGYTF. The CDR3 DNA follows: TGTGCCAGCAGCTTATTATCAGGGTCGGGTGGCTACACCTTC. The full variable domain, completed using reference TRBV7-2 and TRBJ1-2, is GAGVSQSPSNKVTEKGKDVELRCDPISGHTALYWYRQSLGQGLEFLIYFQGNSAPDKSGLPSDRFSAERTGGSVSTLTIQRTQQEDSAVYLCASSLLSGSGGYTFGSGTRLTVV.

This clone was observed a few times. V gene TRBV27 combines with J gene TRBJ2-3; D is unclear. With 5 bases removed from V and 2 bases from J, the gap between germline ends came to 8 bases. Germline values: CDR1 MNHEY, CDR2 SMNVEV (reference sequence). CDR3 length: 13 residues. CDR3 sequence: CASSLPYTDTQYF. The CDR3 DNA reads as TGTGCCAGCAGTCTCCCGTACACAGATACGCAGTATTTT.

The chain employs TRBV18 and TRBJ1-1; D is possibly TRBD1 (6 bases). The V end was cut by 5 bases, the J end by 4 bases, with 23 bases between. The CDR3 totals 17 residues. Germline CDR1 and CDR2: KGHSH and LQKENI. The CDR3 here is CASSITEGGGLATEAFF. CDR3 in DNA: TGTGCCAGCTCAATCACCGAGGGCGGGGGGCTCGCCACTGAAGCTTTCTTT.

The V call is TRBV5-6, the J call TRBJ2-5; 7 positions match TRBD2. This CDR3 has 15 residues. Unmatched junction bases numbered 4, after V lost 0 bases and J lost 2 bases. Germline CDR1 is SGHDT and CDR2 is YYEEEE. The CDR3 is CASSLAVGLQETQYF. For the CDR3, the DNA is TGTGCCAGCAGCTTGGCTGTGGGACTACAAGAGACCCAGTACTTC.

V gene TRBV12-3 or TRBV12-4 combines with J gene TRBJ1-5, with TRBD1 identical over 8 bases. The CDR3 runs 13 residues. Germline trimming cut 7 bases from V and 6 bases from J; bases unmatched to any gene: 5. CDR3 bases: TGTGCCAGCACTCCAGGGGGCTCTCAGCCCCAGCATTTT. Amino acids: CASTPGGSQPQHF.

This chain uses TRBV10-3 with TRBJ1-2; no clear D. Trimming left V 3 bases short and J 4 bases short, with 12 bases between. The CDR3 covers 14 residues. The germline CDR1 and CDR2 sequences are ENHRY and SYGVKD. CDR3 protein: CAISDSGYTYGYTF. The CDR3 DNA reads TGTGCCATCAGTGACTCGGGTTACACCTATGGCTACACCTTC.

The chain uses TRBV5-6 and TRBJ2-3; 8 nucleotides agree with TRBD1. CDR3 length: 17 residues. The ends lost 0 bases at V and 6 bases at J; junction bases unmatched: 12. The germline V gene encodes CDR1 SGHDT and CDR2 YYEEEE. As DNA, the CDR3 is TGTGCCAGCAGCTTGGACAGGGGGTTCGTTCGAGGCGATACGCAGTATTTT. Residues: CASSLDRGFVRGDTQYF.